These 2 T cell receptor beta chains share one sample of origin, sequenced in a study of blood T cell repertoires in COVID-19. Clones were read by immunoSEQ multiplex PCR, and TCRdb kept only the in-frame ones, dropping some. Among about 210,000 clones listed, roughly four fifths were seen once. The sample comprised peripheral blood. These receptors originate from a woman aged 35 to 49 with acute or convalescent COVID-19.

This clone was detected only a few times. The rearrangement joins TRBV25-1 to TRBJ2-1; 7 bases are a match to TRBD2. J lost 1 base, V lost 10 bases, and 10 bases had no gene match. This CDR3 comprises 15 residues. The germline V gene encodes CDR1 MGHDK and CDR2 SYGVNS. Written as DNA, the CDR3 is TGTGCCACCCGGGGGTCGGGAGGTTCCTACAATGAGCAGTTCTTC. Its translation is CATRGSGGSYNEQFF. Combining the CDR3 with reference TRBV25-1 and TRBJ2-1 gives the whole variable domain EADIYQTPRYLVIGTGKKITLECSQTMGHDKMYWYQQDPGMELHLIHYSYGVNSTEKGDLSSESTVSRIRTEHFPLTLESARPSHTSQYLCATRGSGGSYNEQFFGPGTRLTVL.

The genes are TRBV11-2 and TRBJ2-7; tentatively, D is TRBD2 (5 bases). The CDR3 sequence is 14 residues long. Trimming took 4 bases from V and 4 from J, leaving 14 bases between them. CDR1 and CDR2 from the germline V gene are SGHAT and FQNNGV. The CDR3 reads CASSSTRYHYEQYF. Here the CDR3 DNA reads TGTGCCAGCAGCTCTACTAGGTACCATTACGAGCAGTACTTC.